This T cell receptor (beta chain) is drawn from a study of T cells in localized non-small cell lung cancer. Points from the study as a whole: Maximal T cell clonality occurred in uninvolved adjacent lung, with tumor ranking below it. Overall survival was longer when the density of T cells in the blood was higher. Across samples, adjacent lung featured a median roughly 60 of the top 100 tumor clones.

Germline CDR1 is SQVTM and CDR2 is ANQGSEA. The CDR3 is 13 residues long. The V end lost 6 bases, the J end lost 4 bases, and 13 bases lay between the germline ends. TCRdb keeps only in-frame clones here, not all; method: immunoSEQ multiplex PCR. In the table there are approximately 14,000 clones, about four fifths of which are singletons. This clone was observed once. The antigen remains undetermined. Sequencing was performed on peripheral blood, taken before any cancer treatment. The rearrangement uses TRBV29-1 and TRBJ1-5; D uncertain. This clonotype was sampled from an older female donor with stage I squamous cell lung carcinoma. CDR3 DNA sequence: TGCAGCGTACTAGGGTCCCCAAATCAGCCCCAGCATTTT. Its translation is CSVLGSPNQPQHF. The full variable domain, in which reference TRBV29-1 and TRBJ1-5 provide the parts outside the CDR3, is SAVISQKPSRDICQRGTSLTIQCQVDSQVTMMFWYRQQPGQSLTLIATANQGSEATYESGFVIDKFPISRPNLTFSTLTVSNMSPEDSSIYLCSVLGSPNQPQHFGDGTRLSIL.